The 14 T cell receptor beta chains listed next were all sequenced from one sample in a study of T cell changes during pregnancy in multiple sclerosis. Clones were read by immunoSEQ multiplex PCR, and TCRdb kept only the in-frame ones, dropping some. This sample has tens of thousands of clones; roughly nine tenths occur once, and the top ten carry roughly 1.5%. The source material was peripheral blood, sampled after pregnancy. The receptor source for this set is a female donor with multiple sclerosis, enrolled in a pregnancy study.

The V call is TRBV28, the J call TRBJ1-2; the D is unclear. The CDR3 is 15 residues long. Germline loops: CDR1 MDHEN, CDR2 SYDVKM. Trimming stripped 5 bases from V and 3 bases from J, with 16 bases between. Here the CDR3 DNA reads TGTGCCAGCAGTCCCCCCCTGTGGGAGGACTATGGCTACACCTTC. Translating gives CASSPPLWEDYGYTF.

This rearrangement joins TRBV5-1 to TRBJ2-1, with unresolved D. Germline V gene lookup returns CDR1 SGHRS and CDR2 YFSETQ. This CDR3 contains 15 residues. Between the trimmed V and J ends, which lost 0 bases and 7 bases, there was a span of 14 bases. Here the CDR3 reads CASSLAGLEMNEQFF. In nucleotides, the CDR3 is TGCGCCAGCAGCTTGGCTGGCCTAGAGATGAATGAGCAGTTCTTC.

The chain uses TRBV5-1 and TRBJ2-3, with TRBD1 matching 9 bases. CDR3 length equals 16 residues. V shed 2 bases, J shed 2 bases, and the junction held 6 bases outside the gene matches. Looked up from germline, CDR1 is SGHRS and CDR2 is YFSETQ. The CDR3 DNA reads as TGCGCCAGCAGCTTCTTTGGGACAGGGCTCACAGATACGCAGTATTTT. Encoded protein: CASSFFGTGLTDTQYF.

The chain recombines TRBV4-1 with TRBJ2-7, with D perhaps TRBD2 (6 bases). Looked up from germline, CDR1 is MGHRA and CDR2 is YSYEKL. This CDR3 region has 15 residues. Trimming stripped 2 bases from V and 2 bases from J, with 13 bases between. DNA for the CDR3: TGCGCCAGCAGCCAACCGGGGACTGCCACCTACGAGCAGTACTTC. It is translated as CASSQPGTATYEQYF.

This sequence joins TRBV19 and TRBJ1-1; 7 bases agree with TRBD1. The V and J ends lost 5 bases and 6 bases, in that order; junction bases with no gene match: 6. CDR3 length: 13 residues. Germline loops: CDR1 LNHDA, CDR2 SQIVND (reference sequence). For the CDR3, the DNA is TGTGCCAGTAGTGAAGACAGGGATTCTGAAGCTTTCTTT. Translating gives CASSEDRDSEAFF.

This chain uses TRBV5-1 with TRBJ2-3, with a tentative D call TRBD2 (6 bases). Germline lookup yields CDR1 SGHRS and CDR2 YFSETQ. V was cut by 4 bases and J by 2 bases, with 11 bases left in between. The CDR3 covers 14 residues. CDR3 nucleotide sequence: TGCGCCAGCAGCACCGGGAGTATCACAGATACGCAGTATTTT. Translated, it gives CASSTGSITDTQYF.

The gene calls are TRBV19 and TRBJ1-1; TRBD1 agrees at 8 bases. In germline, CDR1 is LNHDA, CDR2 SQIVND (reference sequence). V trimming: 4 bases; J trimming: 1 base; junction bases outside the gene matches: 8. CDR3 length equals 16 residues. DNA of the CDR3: TGTGCCAGTAGTAAGGGACAGGTGGGTACGAACACTGAAGCTTTCTTT. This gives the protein CASSKGQVGTNTEAFF.

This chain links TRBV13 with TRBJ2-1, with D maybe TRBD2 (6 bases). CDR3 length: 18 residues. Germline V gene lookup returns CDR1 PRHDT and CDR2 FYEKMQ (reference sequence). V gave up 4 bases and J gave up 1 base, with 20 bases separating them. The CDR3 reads CASSYLMGGGGSYNEQFF. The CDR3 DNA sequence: TGTGCCAGCAGCTATCTAATGGGGGGTGGGGGGTCCTACAATGAGCAGTTCTTC.

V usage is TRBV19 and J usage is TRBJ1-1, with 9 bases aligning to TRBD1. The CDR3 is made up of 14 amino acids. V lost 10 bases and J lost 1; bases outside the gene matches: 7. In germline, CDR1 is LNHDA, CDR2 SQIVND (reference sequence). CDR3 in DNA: TGTGCCACGGGGACAGGGATGGGGAACACTGAAGCTTTCTTT. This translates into CATGTGMGNTEAFF.

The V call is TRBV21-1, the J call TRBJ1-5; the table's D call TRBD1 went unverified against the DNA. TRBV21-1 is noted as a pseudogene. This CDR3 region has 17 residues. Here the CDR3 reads CASSQSLRQGAGQPQHF. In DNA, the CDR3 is TGTGCCAGCAGCCAATCTCTAAGACAGGGGGCAGGGCAGCCCCAGCATTTT.

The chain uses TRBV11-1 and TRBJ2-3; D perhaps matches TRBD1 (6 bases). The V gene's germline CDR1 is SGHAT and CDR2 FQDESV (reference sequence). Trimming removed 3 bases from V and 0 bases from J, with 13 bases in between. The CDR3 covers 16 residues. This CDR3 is CASSLDSRPSTDTQYF. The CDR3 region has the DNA TGTGCCAGCAGCTTGGACAGCAGGCCTAGCACAGATACGCAGTATTTT.

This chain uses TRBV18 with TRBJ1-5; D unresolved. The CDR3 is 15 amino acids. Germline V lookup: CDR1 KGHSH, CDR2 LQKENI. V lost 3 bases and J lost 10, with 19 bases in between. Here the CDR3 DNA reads TGTGCCAGCTCACCGGGCGACGGCTACCTTAACCCCCAGCATTTT. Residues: CASSPGDGYLNPQHF.

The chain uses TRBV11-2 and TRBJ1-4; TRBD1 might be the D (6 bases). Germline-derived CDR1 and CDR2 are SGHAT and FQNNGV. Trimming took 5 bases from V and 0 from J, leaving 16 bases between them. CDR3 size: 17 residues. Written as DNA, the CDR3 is TGTGCCAGCAGCGGACACCCAGGGGATGCAACTAATGAAAAACTGTTTTTT. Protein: CASSGHPGDATNEKLFF.

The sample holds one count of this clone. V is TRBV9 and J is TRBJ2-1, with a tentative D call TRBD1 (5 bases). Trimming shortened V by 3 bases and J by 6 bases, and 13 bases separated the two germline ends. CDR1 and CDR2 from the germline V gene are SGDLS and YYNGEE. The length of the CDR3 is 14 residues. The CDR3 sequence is CASSAQTASNEQFF. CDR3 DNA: TGTGCCAGCAGCGCCCAGACAGCTTCCAATGAGCAGTTCTTC. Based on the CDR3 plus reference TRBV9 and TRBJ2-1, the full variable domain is DSGVTQTPKHLITATGQRVTLRCSPRSGDLSVYWYQQSLDQGLQFLIQYYNGEERAKGNILERFSAQQFPDLHSELNLSSLELGDSALYFCASSAQTASNEQFFGPGTRLTVL.